The entry below gives a single T cell receptor beta chain sequence along with its context. Its target is unknown. The sample comes from a study of cytomegalovirus exposure and HLA in healthy donors. Though probably carrying unrecorded immune exposures, donors were nominally healthy at sampling. With 60 Vbeta and 13 Jbeta primers, the PCR was carried out. Produced via immunoSEQ multiplex PCR; TCRdb's table is partial and in-frame only. Here the sample spans about 160,000 clones, over 80% being singletons. This CDR3 spans 14 amino acids. Germline CDR1 and CDR2: MGHDK and SYGVNS. Trimming left V 6 bases short and J 5 bases short, with 14 bases between. Overall study results and limits: Previous analysis showed most TCR beta V segments were productive about 87% or about 30% of the time. Analyzed later, most CMV-associated TCR beta chains appeared HLA-restricted. Researchers reported that a few CMV-associated chains were confirmed in vitro as CMV antigen-specific.

The rearrangement uses TRBV25-1 and TRBJ1-3; D might be TRBD1 (5 bases). The TCR originated in a woman aged 18-30 years in good health and CMV-seronegative. Material: PBMCs. The CDR3 here is CASSQPDSRNTIYF. The CDR3 bases are TGTGCCAGCAGCCAACCCGACAGCCGAAACACCATATATTTT. Supplemented by reference TRBV25-1 and TRBJ1-3, the full variable domain reads EADIYQTPRYLVIGTGKKITLECSQTMGHDKMYWYQQDPGMELHLIHYSYGVNSTEKGDLSSESTVSRIRTEHFPLTLESARPSHTSQYLCASSQPDSRNTIYFGEGSWLTVV.